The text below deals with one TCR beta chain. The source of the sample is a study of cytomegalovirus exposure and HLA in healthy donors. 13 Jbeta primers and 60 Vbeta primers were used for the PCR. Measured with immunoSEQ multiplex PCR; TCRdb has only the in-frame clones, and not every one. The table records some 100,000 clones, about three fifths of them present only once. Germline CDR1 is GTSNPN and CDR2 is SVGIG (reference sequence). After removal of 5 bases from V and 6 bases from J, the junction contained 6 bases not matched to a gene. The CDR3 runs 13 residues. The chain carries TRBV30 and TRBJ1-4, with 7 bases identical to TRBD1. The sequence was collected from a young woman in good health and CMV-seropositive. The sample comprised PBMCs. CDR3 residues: CAWAGQSYEKLFF. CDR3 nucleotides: TGTGCCTGGGCGGGACAGTCGTATGAAAAACTGTTTTTT.